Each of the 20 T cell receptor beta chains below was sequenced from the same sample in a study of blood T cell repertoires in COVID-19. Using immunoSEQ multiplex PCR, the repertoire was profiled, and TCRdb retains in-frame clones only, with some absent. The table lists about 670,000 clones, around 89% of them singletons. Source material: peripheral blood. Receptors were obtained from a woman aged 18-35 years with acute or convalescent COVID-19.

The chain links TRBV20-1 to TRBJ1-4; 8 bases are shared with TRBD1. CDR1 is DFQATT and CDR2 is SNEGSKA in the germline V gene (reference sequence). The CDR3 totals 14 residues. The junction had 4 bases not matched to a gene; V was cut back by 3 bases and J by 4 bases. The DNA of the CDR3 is TGCAGTGCTAGTAAGGGACAGGTTAATGAAAAACTGTTTTTT. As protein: CSASKGQVNEKLFF.

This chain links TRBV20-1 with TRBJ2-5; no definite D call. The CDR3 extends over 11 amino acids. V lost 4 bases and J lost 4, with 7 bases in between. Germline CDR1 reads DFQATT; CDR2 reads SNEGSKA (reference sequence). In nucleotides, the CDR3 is TGCAGTGCTATTCCCGGAGAGACCCAGTACTTC. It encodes CSAIPGETQYF.

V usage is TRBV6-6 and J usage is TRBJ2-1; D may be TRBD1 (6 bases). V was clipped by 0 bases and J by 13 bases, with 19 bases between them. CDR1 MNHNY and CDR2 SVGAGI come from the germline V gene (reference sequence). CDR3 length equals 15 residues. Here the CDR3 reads CASSYSGRDIIVQFF. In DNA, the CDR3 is TGTGCCAGCAGTTACTCCGGACGGGACATTATTGTTCAGTTCTTC.

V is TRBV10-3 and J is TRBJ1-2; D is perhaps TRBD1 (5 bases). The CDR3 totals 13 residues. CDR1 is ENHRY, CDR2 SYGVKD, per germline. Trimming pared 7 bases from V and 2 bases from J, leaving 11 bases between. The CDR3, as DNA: TGTGCCATCACCGGGGGGAGAAACTATGGCTACACCTTC. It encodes CAITGGRNYGYTF.

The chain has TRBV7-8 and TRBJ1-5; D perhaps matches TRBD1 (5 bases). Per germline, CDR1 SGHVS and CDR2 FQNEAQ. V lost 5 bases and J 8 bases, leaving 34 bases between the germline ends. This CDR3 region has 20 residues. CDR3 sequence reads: CASSLSGRSKDLTFKEPQHF. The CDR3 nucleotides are TGTGCCAGCAGCCTCTCAGGGAGGTCTAAAGATCTTACCTTTAAAGAGCCCCAGCATTTT.

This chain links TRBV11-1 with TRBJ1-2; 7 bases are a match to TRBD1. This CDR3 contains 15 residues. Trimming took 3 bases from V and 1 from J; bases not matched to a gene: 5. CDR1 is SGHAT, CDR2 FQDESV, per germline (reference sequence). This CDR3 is CASSLGQNDNYGYTF. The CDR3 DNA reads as TGTGCCAGCAGCTTGGGACAGAACGATAACTATGGCTACACCTTC.

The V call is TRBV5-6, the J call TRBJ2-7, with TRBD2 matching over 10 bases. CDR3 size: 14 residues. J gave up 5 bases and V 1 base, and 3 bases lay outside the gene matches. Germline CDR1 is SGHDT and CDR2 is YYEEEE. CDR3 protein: CASSLSGGADEQYF. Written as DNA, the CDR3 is TGTGCCAGCAGCTTGAGCGGGGGGGCCGACGAGCAGTACTTC. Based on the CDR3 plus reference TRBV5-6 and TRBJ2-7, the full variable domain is DAGVTQSPTHLIKTRGQQVTLRCSPKSGHDTVSWYQQALGQGPQFIFQYYEEEERQRGNFPDRFSGHQFPNYSSELNVNALLLGDSALYLCASSLSGGADEQYFGPGTRLTVT.

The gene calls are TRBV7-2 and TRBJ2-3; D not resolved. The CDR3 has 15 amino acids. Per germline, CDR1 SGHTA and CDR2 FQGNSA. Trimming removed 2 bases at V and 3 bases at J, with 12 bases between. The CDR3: CASSLTPYETDTQYF. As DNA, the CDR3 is TGTGCCAGCAGCTTAACCCCTTATGAGACAGATACGCAGTATTTT.

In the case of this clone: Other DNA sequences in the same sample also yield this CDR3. The CDR3 region has the DNA TGTGCCAGCAGCCCTGGACAGGGGAACACTGAAGCTTTCTTT. This codes for CASSPGQGNTEAFF. V gene TRBV7-3 combines with J gene TRBJ1-1; 8 bases agree with TRBD1. This CDR3 has 14 residues. Looked up from germline, CDR1 is SGHTA and CDR2 is FQGTGA. The J segment lost 1 base and the V segment lost 5 bases, leaving 3 bases of the junction unmatched.

CDR3 coding DNA: TGCGCCAGCAGCCGGGAACTTACTAGCGCTTGGGAGACCCAGTACTTC. Its translation is CASSRELTSAWETQYF. The chain joins TRBV5-1 to TRBJ2-5, with 7 bases lining up with TRBD2. V dropped 4 bases and J dropped 5; count of bases not matched to a gene: 14. This CDR3 contains 16 residues. The germline V gene encodes CDR1 SGHRS and CDR2 YFSETQ.

CDR3 nucleotides: TGTGCCAGCAGCCCCGGACAGGGAATGAACACTGAAGCTTTCTTT. Protein sequence: CASSPGQGMNTEAFF. The V and J genes are TRBV9 and TRBJ1-1; TRBD1 matches 8 bases. This CDR3 is 15 amino acids long. V trimming: 4 bases; J trimming: 0 bases; junction bases outside the gene matches: 5. CDR1 SGDLS and CDR2 YYNGEE come from the germline V gene.

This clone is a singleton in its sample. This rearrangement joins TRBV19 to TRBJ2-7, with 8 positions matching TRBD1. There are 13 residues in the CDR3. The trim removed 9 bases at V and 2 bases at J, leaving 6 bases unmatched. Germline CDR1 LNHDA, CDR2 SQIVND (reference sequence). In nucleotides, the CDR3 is TGTGCCAGCGCGGACAGGGAACCCTACGAGCAGTACTTC. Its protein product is CASADREPYEQYF.

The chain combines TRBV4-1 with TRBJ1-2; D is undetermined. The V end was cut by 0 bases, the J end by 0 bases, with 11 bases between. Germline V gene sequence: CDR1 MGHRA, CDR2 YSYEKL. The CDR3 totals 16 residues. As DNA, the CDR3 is TGCGCCAGCAGCCAAGAACCGAGCCTACCTAACTATGGCTACACCTTC. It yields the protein CASSQEPSLPNYGYTF.

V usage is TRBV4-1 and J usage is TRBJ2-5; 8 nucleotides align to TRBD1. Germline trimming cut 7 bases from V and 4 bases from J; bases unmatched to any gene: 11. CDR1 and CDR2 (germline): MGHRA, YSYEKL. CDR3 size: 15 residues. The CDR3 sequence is CASTHVGRGPETQYF. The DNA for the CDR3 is TGCGCCAGCACCCACGTGGGCAGGGGGCCAGAGACCCAGTACTTC.

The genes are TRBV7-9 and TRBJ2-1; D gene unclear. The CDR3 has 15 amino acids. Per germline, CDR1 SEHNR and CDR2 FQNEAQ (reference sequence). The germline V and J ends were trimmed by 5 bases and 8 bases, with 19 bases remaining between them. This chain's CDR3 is CASSPRVEAPHEQFF. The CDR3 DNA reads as TGTGCCAGCAGCCCCCGGGTAGAGGCTCCCCATGAGCAGTTCTTC.

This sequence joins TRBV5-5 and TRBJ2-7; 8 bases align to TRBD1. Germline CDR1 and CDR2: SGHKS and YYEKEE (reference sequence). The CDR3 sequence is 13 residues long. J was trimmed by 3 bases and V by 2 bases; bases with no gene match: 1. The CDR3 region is CASSLQGVYEQYF. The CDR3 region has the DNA TGTGCCAGCAGCTTACAGGGGGTCTACGAGCAGTACTTC.

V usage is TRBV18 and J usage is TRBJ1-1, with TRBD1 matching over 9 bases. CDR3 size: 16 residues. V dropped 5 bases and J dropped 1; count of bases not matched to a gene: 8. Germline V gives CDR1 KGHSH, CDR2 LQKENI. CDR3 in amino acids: CASSTDRGIKNTEAFF. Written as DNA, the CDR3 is TGTGCCAGCTCAACCGACAGGGGGATAAAGAACACTGAAGCTTTCTTT. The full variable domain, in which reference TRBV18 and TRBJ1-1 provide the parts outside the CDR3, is NAGVMQNPRHLVRRRGQEARLRCSPMKGHSHVYWYRQLPEEGLKFMVYLQKENIIDESGMPKERFSAEFPKEGPSILRIQQVVRGDSAAYFCASSTDRGIKNTEAFFGQGTRLTVV.

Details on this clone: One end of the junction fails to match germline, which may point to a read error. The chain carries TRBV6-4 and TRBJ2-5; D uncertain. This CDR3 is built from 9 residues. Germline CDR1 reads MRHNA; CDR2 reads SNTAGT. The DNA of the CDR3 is TGCCCTCGGTCGGAGACCCAGTACTTC. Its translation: CPRSETQYF.

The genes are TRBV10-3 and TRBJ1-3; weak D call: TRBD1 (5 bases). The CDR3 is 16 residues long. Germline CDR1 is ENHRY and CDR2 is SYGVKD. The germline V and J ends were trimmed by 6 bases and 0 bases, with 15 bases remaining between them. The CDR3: CAIRDETAPSGNTIYF. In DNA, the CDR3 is TGTGCCATCAGAGACGAGACAGCCCCCTCTGGAAACACCATATATTTT.

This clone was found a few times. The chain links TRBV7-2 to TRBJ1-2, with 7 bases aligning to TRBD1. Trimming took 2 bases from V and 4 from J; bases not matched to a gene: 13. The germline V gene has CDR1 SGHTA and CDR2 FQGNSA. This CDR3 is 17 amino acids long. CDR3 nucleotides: TGTGCCAGCAGCTTACGAGAGGGTCGGGGACAGAGCTATGGCTACACCTTC. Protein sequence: CASSLREGRGQSYGYTF.